The 17 T cell receptor beta chains below all came from one sample that was sequenced in a study of technical replicates of blood from several donors. The method was immunoSEQ multiplex PCR; TCRdb's version includes in-frame clones alone and lacks a portion of them. The table shows more than 65,000 clones, with 70% to 90% occurring only once. The sample taken for sequencing was PBMCs. The source of these receptors is a human donor in good health. Some clones in this sample may be carry-over from other donors' samples.

In nucleotides, the CDR3 is TGTGCCAGCAGCTTGTCGCGGAACACCGGGGAGCTGTTTTTT. It translates to CASSLSRNTGELFF. V usage is TRBV5-5 and J usage is TRBJ2-2, with no clear D. V was shortened by 1 base and J by 1 base, with 5 bases between the two germline ends. Germline CDR1 and CDR2: SGHKS and YYEKEE (reference sequence). The CDR3 has 14 residues.

V is TRBV11-1 and J is TRBJ1-2; no definite D call. V lost 7 bases to trimming and J lost 8 bases, with 20 bases between them. Looked up from germline, CDR1 is SGHAT and CDR2 is FQDESV (reference sequence). This CDR3 is 14 amino acids long. The CDR3 DNA sequence: TGTGCCAGCACCCCTCGTGAGGGCTCACAGGGCTACACCTTC. Translated, it gives CASTPREGSQGYTF.

CDR3 amino acids: CASIPPARGGATEQYF. As DNA, the CDR3 is TGTGCCAGCATCCCACCGGCCCGTGGAGGAGCTACCGAGCAGTACTTC. The rearrangement joins TRBV7-9 to TRBJ2-7; TRBD2 is a possible D gene (5 bases). This CDR3 spans 16 amino acids. V shed 7 bases and J shed 6 bases, with 25 bases lying between them. The germline V gene encodes CDR1 SEHNR and CDR2 FQNEAQ (reference sequence).

V usage is TRBV30 and J usage is TRBJ1-2; D unclear. There are 14 residues in the CDR3. V lost 3 bases to trimming and J lost 2 bases, with 13 bases between them. Germline V gene data show CDR1 as GTSNPN and CDR2 as SVGIG (reference sequence). CDR3: CAWRALTGNYGYTF. The CDR3 DNA reads TGTGCCTGGAGAGCCCTGACGGGGAACTATGGCTACACCTTC.

This chain uses TRBV5-6 with TRBJ2-1; 7 bases are a match to TRBD2. CDR3 size: 17 residues. The ends lost 5 bases at V and 0 bases at J; junction bases unmatched: 11. CDR1 is SGHDT, CDR2 YYEEEE, per germline. This CDR3 is CASSPLGGKLSYNEQFF. The CDR3 DNA reads as TGTGCCAGCAGTCCCTTGGGGGGGAAACTCTCCTACAATGAGCAGTTCTTC.

This sequence joins TRBV7-2 and TRBJ1-2; 8 nucleotides line up with TRBD1. This CDR3 has 17 amino acids. CDR1 SGHTA and CDR2 FQGNSA come from the germline V gene. V shed 3 bases and J 6 bases; nucleotides not matched to a gene: 15. The CDR3 nucleotides read TGTGCCAGCAGCTTCAGGACAGGGTTACTATCCGGGGATGGCTACACCTTC. Residues: CASSFRTGLLSGDGYTF.

The CDR3 DNA is TGTGCCAGTAGTCCCGGACAGCGAGAGACCCAGCCCCAGCATTTT. This gives the protein CASSPGQRETQPQHF. The gene calls are TRBV19 and TRBJ1-5, with a possible D match to TRBD1 (6 bases). The CDR3 totals 15 residues. Germline-derived CDR1 and CDR2 are LNHDA and SQIVND (reference sequence). V was pared by 5 bases and J by 7 bases, with 18 bases between.

The chain links TRBV6-5 to TRBJ2-1; 12 nucleotides agree with TRBD2. The CDR3 has 13 amino acids. CDR1 MNHEY and CDR2 SVGAGI come from the germline V gene. The J segment lost 10 bases and the V segment lost 6 bases, leaving 4 bases of the junction unmatched. CDR3 sequence reads: CASSLGLAGEQFF. CDR3 DNA sequence: TGTGCCAGCAGCCTCGGACTAGCGGGGGAGCAGTTCTTC.

Only a few counts were recorded for this clone. J is TRBJ1-1 and V is TRBV29-1; the match to TRBD1 covers 7 bases. This CDR3 has 13 residues. Germline CDR1 SQVTM, CDR2 ANQGSEA. V dropped 7 bases and J dropped 4; count of bases not matched to a gene: 9. The DNA for the CDR3 is TGCAGCGCCGGAACAGGGGCCACCACTGAAGCTTTCTTT. It codes for CSAGTGATTEAFF.

This chain joins TRBV27 and TRBJ2-5; 13 bases align to TRBD2. The CDR3 runs to 15 residues. Looked up from germline, CDR1 is MNHEY and CDR2 is SMNVEV (reference sequence). Losses at the gene ends were 5 bases for V and 8 bases for J; bases not matched to a gene: 8. CDR3 residues: CASSILAGGSFTQYF. CDR3 bases: TGTGCCAGCAGTATACTAGCGGGAGGGTCCTTCACCCAGTACTTC.

The V gene is TRBV29-1, the J gene TRBJ2-5; D is unresolved. The J call is uncertain, as TRBJ2-7 better fits the DNA end. CDR1 is SQVTM, CDR2 ANQGSEA, per germline. The length of the CDR3 is 14 residues. CDR3 sequence: CSVSGTSSSYEQYF. The CDR3 coding sequence is TGCAGCGTGTCGGGTACCTCGAGCTCCTACGAGCAGTACTTC.

The chain carries TRBV30 and TRBJ2-6, with D unresolved. The ends were cut back, 8 bases at V and 0 bases at J, with 5 bases in the middle. The germline V gene has CDR1 GTSNPN and CDR2 SVGIG (reference sequence). The CDR3 runs 12 residues. The CDR3 coding sequence is TGTGCCCGCAGCTCTGGGGCCAACGTCCTGACTTTC. It specifies CARSSGANVLTF.

The genes are TRBV11-3 and TRBJ1-1; D perhaps matches TRBD1 (6 bases). Trimming cost V 3 bases and J 8 bases, with 7 bases left between them. The CDR3 consists of 11 residues. Per the germline V gene, CDR1 is SGHNT and CDR2 is YENEEA. The CDR3 bases are TGTGCCAGCAGCTTGGACAGAGAAGCTTTCTTT. This gives the protein CASSLDREAFF.

This clone was recorded only once. The chain is built from TRBV14 and TRBJ2-1; no reliable D call. V shed 1 base and J shed 0 bases, with 19 bases lying between them. CDR3 length equals 19 residues. The V gene's germline CDR1 is SGHDN and CDR2 FVKESK. The CDR3 is CASSQGLSTSWASYNEQFF. CDR3 sequence (DNA): TGTGCCAGCAGCCAAGGATTGAGCACCAGCTGGGCCTCCTACAATGAGCAGTTCTTC.

On this clone: Different DNA sequences within this sample yield the same CDR3. This chain links TRBV18 with TRBJ2-5; D gene ambiguous. The CDR3 loop spans 12 amino acids. Between the trimmed V and J ends, which lost 6 bases and 1 base, there was a span of 6 bases. The germline gives CDR1 KGHSH, CDR2 LQKENI. The CDR3 sequence is CASSPSQETQYF. The CDR3 DNA sequence: TGTGCCAGCTCGCCCAGCCAAGAGACCCAGTACTTC.

A single count supports this clone. V gene TRBV30 combines with J gene TRBJ2-7, with 10 bases that match TRBD2. V shed 6 bases and J 0 bases; nucleotides not matched to a gene: 2. The CDR3 is made up of 13 amino acids. The V gene's germline CDR1 is GTSNPN and CDR2 SVGIG (reference sequence). CDR3 sequence: CACRTSGSYEQYF. CDR3 nucleotides: TGTGCCTGCCGGACTAGCGGCTCCTACGAGCAGTACTTC.

The J gene is TRBJ1-2, the V gene TRBV4-3; 8 nucleotides line up with TRBD1. The trim removed 0 bases at V and 7 bases at J, leaving 10 bases unmatched. The CDR3 has 16 residues. Germline CDR1 LGHNA, CDR2 YSLEER. The CDR3 nucleotides are TGCGCCAGCAGCCAAGATTGGCAGACAGGGGCGCTTGGCTACACCTTC. Translation gives CASSQDWQTGALGYTF.